This T cell receptor (beta chain) was recorded in a study of radiation and T cells in renal cell carcinoma. Generated by immunoSEQ multiplex PCR, the TCRdb table keeps only in-frame clones and is missing some. The sample contains around 160,000 clones, about 88% of which appear only once. Time point noted: baseline pretreatment blood. Treatment given: 15 Gy SBRT to primary tumor, nephrectomy 4 weeks later. Radiation-treated patients gave blood at baseline, week 2 and week 4. This clone occurred once. The CDR3 runs to 14 residues. Trimming took 1 base from V and 3 from J, leaving 6 bases between them. Germline V gene sequence: CDR1 LNHDA, CDR2 SQIVND (reference sequence).

This chain links TRBV19 with TRBJ2-2; D is uncertain. Specimen: blood, collected from a patient whose treatment included radiotherapy and nephrectomy. This TCR came from a woman between 65 and 79 years old with renal cell carcinoma. The DNA for the CDR3 is TGTGCCAGTAGTATAGGAAGGGACACCGGGGAGCTGTTTTTT. Translating gives CASSIGRDTGELFF.